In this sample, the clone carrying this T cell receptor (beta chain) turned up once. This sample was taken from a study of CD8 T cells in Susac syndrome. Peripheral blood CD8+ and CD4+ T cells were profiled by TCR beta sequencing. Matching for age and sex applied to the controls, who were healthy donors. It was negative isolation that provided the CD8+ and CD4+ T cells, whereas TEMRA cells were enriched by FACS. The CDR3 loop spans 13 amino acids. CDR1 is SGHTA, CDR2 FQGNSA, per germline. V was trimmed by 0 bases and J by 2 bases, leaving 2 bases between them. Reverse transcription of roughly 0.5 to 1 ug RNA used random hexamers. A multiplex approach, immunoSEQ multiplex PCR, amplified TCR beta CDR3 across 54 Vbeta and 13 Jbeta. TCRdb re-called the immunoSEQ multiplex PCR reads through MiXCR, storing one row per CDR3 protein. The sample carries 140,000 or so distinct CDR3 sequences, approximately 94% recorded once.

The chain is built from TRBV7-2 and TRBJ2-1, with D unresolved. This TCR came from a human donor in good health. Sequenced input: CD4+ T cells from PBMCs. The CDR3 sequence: CASSLATYNEQFF. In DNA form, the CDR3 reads TGTGCCAGCAGCTTAGCCACCTACAATGAGCAGTTCTTC.